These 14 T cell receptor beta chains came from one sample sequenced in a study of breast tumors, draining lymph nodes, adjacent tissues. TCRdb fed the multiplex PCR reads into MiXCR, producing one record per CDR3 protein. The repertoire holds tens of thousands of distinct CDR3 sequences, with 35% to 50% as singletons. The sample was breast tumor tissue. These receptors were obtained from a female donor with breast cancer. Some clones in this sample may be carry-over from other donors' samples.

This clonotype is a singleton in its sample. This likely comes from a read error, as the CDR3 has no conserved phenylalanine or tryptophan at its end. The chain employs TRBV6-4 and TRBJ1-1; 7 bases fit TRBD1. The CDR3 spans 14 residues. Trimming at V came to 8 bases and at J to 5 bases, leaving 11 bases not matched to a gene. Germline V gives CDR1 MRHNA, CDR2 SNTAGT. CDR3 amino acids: CASSPAGGATEAFC. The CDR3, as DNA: TGTGCCAGCTCCCCCGCAGGGGGAGCTACTGAAGCTTTCTGT.

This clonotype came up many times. CDR3 nucleotide sequence: TGTGCCACCAAATCGTTAGCTAACTATGGCTACACCTTC. Translation: CATKSLANYGYTF. V gene TRBV10-3 combines with J gene TRBJ1-2; D not certain. CDR3 length: 13 amino acids. In germline, CDR1 is ENHRY, CDR2 SYGVKD. V was cut by 10 bases and J by 0 bases, with 12 bases left in between.

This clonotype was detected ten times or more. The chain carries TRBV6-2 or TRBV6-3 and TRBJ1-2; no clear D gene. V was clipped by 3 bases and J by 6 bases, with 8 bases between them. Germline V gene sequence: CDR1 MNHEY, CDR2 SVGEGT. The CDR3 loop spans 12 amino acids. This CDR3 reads CASSYPEDGYTF. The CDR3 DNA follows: TGTGCCAGCAGTTATCCGGAGGATGGCTACACCTTC.

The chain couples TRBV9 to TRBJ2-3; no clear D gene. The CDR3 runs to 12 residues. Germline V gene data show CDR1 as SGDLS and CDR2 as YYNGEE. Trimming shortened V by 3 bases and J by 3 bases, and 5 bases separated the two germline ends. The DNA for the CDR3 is TGTGCCAGCAGCGGTTTAACAGATACGCAGTATTTT. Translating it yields CASSGLTDTQYF. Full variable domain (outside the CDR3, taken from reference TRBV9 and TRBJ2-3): DSGVTQTPKHLITATGQRVTLRCSPRSGDLSVYWYQQSLDQGLQFLIQYYNGEERAKGNILERFSAQQFPDLHSELNLSSLELGDSALYFCASSGLTDTQYFGPGTRLTVL.

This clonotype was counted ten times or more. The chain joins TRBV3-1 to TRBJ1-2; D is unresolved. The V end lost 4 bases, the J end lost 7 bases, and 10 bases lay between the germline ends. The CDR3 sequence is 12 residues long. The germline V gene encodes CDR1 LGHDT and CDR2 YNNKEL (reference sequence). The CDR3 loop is CASSRQASGYTF. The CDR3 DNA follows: TGTGCCAGCAGCCGCCAGGCGAGTGGCTACACCTTC.

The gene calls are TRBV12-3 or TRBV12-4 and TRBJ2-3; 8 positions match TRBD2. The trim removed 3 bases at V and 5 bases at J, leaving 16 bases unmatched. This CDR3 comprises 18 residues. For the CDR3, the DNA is TGTGCCAGCAGTTTTCTAGTGACTAGCGCATTCTTAGGAGATACGCAGTATTTT. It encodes CASSFLVTSAFLGDTQYF.

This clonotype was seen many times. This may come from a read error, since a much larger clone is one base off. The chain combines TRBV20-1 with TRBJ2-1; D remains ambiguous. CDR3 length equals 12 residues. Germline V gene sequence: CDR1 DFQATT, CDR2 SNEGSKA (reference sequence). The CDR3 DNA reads TGCAGTGCTAGAGGTCGAAAGAATGAGCCGTTCTTC. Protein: CSARGRKNEPFF.

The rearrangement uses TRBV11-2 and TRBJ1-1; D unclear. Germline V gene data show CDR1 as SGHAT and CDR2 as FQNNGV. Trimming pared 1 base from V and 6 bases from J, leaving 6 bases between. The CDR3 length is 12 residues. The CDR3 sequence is CASSLVVSEAFF. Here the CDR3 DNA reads TGTGCCAGCAGCTTAGTAGTGTCTGAAGCTTTCTTT.

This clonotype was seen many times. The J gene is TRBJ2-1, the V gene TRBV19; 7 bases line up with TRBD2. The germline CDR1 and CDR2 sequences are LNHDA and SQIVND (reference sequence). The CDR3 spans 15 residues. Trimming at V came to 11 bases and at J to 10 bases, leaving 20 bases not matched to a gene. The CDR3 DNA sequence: TGTGCCTGCACCAATCAGGGAAGCGGGAAAGGCGAGCAGTTCTTC. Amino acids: CACTNQGSGKGEQFF.

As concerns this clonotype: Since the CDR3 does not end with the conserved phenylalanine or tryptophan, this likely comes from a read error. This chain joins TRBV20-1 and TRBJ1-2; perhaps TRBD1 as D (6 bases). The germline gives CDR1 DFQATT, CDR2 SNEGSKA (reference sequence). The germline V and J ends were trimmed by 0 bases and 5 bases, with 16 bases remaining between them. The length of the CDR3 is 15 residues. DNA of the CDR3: TGCAGTGCTAGAGATAACGGACAGCAGCCGTATGGCTACACCTGC. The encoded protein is CSARDNGQQPYGYTC.

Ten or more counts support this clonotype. The CDR3 nucleotides read TGCGCCAGCAGCCAACTAGCGGGAAGCTTCAATGAGCAGTTCTTC. This gives the protein CASSQLAGSFNEQFF. The chain recombines TRBV4-3 with TRBJ2-1; TRBD2 matches 9 bases. V dropped 2 bases and J dropped 6; count of bases not matched to a gene: 5. This CDR3 is 15 amino acids long. Germline loops: CDR1 LGHNA, CDR2 YSLEER.

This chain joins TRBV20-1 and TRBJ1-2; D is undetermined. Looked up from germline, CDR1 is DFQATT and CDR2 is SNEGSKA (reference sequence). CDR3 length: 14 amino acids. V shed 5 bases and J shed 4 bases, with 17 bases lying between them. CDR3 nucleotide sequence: TGCAGTGCTCGCGACGGGGAGCGCGGCTATGGCTACACCTTC. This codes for CSARDGERGYGYTF.

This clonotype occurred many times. CDR3 sequence: CASSPPTQGLSGYTF. CDR3 bases: TGTGCCAGCTCACCGCCCACGCAGGGTTTAAGTGGCTACACCTTC. The chain combines TRBV18 with TRBJ1-2; D may be TRBD1 (5 bases). Germline loops: CDR1 KGHSH, CDR2 LQKENI. This CDR3 is built from 15 residues. Trimming pared 3 bases from V and 7 bases from J, leaving 18 bases between.

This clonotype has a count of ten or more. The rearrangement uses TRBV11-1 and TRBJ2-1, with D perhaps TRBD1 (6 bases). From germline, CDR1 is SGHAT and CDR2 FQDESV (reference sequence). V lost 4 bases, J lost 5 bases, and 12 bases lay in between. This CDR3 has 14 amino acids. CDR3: CASSWAGANNEQFF. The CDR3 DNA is TGTGCCAGCAGCTGGGCAGGGGCGAACAATGAGCAGTTCTTC.